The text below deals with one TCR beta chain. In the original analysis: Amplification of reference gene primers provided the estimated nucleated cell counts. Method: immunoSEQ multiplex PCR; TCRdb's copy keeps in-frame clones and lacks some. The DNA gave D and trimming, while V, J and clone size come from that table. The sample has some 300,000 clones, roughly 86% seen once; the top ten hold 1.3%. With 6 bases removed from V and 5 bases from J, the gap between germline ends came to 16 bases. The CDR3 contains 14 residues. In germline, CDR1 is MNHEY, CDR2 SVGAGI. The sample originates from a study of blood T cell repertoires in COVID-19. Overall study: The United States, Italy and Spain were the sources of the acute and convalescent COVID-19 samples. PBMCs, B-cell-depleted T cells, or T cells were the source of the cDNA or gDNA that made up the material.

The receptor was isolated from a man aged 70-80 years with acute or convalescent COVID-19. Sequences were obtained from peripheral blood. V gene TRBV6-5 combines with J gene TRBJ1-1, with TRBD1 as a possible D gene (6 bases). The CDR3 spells CASSRQGLGTEAFF. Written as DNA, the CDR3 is TGTGCCAGCAGCCGCCAGGGGCTGGGGACTGAAGCTTTCTTT.